The entry below describes one T cell receptor beta chain. Its antigen remains undetermined. No much larger clonotype is one base removed from it; base qualities were not supplied. Rearranged TRB sequences spanning V, D and J segments were amplified by multiplex touch-down PCR using a mixed TRB-A/B primer pool. Two consecutive PCR reactions with Phusion HS II polymerase added Illumina adapters and sample indices to the amplicons. After gel purification with the NucleoSpin Gel and PCR Clean-up kit, the amplicons were checked using Qubit and an Agilent 2100 Bioanalyzer. Sequencing of libraries was carried out on an Illumina MiSeq in 600-cycle, single-indexed, paired-end runs. As for the original processing: MiXCR versions 2.12 and 3.0.5 were used to process TRB sequences. A clone was defined as each unique CDR3 nucleotide sequence, and only productive sequences supported by at least two reads were kept. Shannon diversity, evenness, clonality (one minus evenness), and alpha-parameterized diversity profiles from alpha 0 to 5 were included as repertoire metrics. The IGoR algorithm was used to compute generation probabilities of clones in paired pre- and post-chemotherapy samples. TCRdb trimmed the raw reads at Q25, called clones with MiXCR and kept productive beta chains. Rows with one shared CDR3 protein collapse into an entry with the most common genes and DNA. The V and J calls come from TCRdb's annotation, not from the publication. The sample contains over 1,500 distinct CDR3 sequences, about 50% of them found a single time. Of the sample, over 5% is held by the ten largest clones.

The CDR3 goes from the cysteine to the phenylalanine over 13 residues. Here the CDR3 DNA is all that survives: 39 bases in frame from base 1. V loses 6 bases, J loses 7 bases, and the germline ends lie 15 bases apart. The record originates from a study of T cell repertoires in aging, cancer and after chemotherapy (dated by TCRdb to between 2017 and 2020). Concerning the study at large: The donors fell into six age groups ranging from 30 or younger to 70 or older, and each group had at least three individuals. In the solid tumor group, paired pre- and post-chemotherapy samples were obtained from brain tumor (glioblastoma) patients receiving temozolomide-based therapy. In total, the full dataset held millions of TCR reads. The study profiled peripheral blood TCR beta repertoires from healthy donors and cancer patients to examine immunoaging and T cell reconstitution after chemotherapy. The cohort comprised 200 to 250 cancer patients, 90 to 94 with hematological and around 120 with solid cancers, plus 95 healthy donors as a reference group. Results and caveats for the whole study, not just this receptor: Compared with age-matched healthy donors, untreated patients with hematological or solid cancers had significantly lower TCR diversity and higher clonality in blood. In healthy donors, the decline in TCR diversity with age was mainly explained by loss of richness, whereas in cancer patients loss of evenness was also found to contribute. According to the authors, the repertoire data do not allow conclusions to be drawn about immunological memory after chemotherapy. An increase in median generation probability over the chemotherapy interval was observed in both cancer cohorts, suggesting that the repertoire was reconstituted through rebound thymic output.

Instead of sorted cells or RNA, genomic DNA extracted from peripheral blood served as the source for amplifying TCR beta rearrangements. This receptor was taken from a human donor with a solid tumor. Sequencing input: blood. The chain is assembled from TRBV12-3 or TRBV12-4 and TRBJ2-5; the D gene is not confidently resolved. The DNA sequence is TGTGCCAGCAGCCCACGGAGCCCTGGGACCCAGTACTTC. This encodes CASSPRSPGTQYF.